One sample yielded the 28 T cell receptor beta chains listed below, sequenced in a study of glioma-infiltrating T cells. The iRepertoire nested amplicon-rescue multiplex PCR amplified TCR alpha and beta CDR3s from RNA. TCRdb called the multiplex PCR reads again in MiXCR, with one record for every CDR3 protein. The repertoire holds approximately 190,000 distinct CDR3 sequences, with approximately 30% as singletons. Sequenced input: glioma tissue, nonneoplastic brain tissue, or PBMCs (not recorded which). The source of these receptors is a human donor with low-grade glioma or glioblastoma, undergoing nonglioma brain surgery, or in good health (not recorded which).

The chain joins TRBV10-3 to TRBJ2-7; D is unclear. The CDR3 is 12 amino acids. Germline CDR1 and CDR2: ENHRY and SYGVKD. V was cut by 10 bases and J by 6 bases, with 16 bases left in between. The CDR3 here is CASRVLAAEQYF. Written as DNA, the CDR3 is TGTGCCAGCAGAGTCTTAGCAGCCGAGCAGTACTTC.

This clonotype came up many times. The V gene is TRBV29-1, the J gene TRBJ1-1; TRBD1 matches 8 bases. Germline V gene lookup returns CDR1 SQVTM and CDR2 ANQGSEA. The CDR3 contains 12 residues. V was clipped by 2 bases and J by 10 bases; unmatched bases: 6. The CDR3 here is CSVERDRGRAFF. CDR3 in DNA: TGCAGCGTTGAACGAGACAGGGGTCGAGCTTTCTTT. Full variable domain (missing parts from reference TRBV29-1 and TRBJ1-1): SAVISQKPSRDICQRGTSLTIQCQVDSQVTMMFWYRQQPGQSLTLIATANQGSEATYESGFVIDKFPISRPNLTFSTLTVSNMSPEDSSIYLCSVERDRGRAFFGQGTRLTVV.

This clonotype has at least ten counts. The chain employs TRBV20-1 and TRBJ2-7; 11 nucleotides line up with TRBD2. Germline V gene data show CDR1 as DFQATT and CDR2 as SNEGSKA (reference sequence). CDR3 length: 15 residues. The V and J ends lost 4 bases and 4 bases, in that order; junction bases with no gene match: 9. CDR3 loop: CSAIPGTSGMYEQYF. CDR3 nucleotide sequence: TGCAGTGCTATACCCGGGACTAGCGGCATGTACGAGCAGTACTTC.

In this sample, this clonotype turned up a few times. The V and J genes are TRBV5-4 and TRBJ2-1, with 14 bases matching TRBD2. CDR1 is SGHNT and CDR2 is YYREEE in the germline V gene (reference sequence). The CDR3 has 17 residues. With V trimmed by 4 bases and J by 3 bases, 6 bases remained unmatched. CDR3 loop: CASSQGLAGVIYNEQFF. The DNA of the CDR3 is TGTGCCAGCAGCCAGGGACTAGCGGGAGTGATCTACAATGAGCAGTTCTTC.

This clonotype was seen many times. V and J are TRBV28 and TRBJ2-3, with D uncertain. V lost 1 base to trimming and J lost 1 base, with 3 bases between them. The germline gives CDR1 MDHEN, CDR2 SYDVKM. The CDR3 length is 13 residues. The CDR3 region has the DNA TGTGCCAGCAGTTTATCAGGCACAGATACGCAGTATTTT. Translated: CASSLSGTDTQYF.

This clonotype showed up just a few times. The CDR3, as DNA: TGTGCCAGCAGCAGGGGGTTTAACGAAAAACTGTTTTTT. It is translated as CASSRGFNEKLFF. The chain joins TRBV14 to TRBJ1-4, with a tentative D call TRBD1 (6 bases). The CDR3 runs to 13 residues. With 5 bases removed from V and 8 bases from J, the gap between germline ends came to 12 bases. Germline CDR1 is SGHDN and CDR2 is FVKESK.

This clonotype was detected only a few times. The V call is TRBV4-3, the J call TRBJ2-7; D might be TRBD2 (6 bases). This CDR3 region has 16 residues. Germline loops: CDR1 LGHNA, CDR2 YSLEER. V was cut by 0 bases and J by 0 bases, with 12 bases left in between. The chain's CDR3 is CASSQEKEGNSYEQYF. The CDR3, as DNA: TGCGCCAGCAGCCAAGAAAAGGAGGGCAACTCCTACGAGCAGTACTTC.

In this sample, this clonotype turned up many times. The V call is TRBV20-1, the J call TRBJ1-1, with D possibly matching TRBD1 (5 bases). V dropped 3 bases and J dropped 0 bases, with 17 bases sitting between them. This CDR3 is built from 16 residues. In germline, CDR1 is DFQATT, CDR2 SNEGSKA (reference sequence). The chain's CDR3 is CSARPRDGTLNTEAFF. As DNA, the CDR3 is TGCAGTGCTAGGCCCCGGGACGGTACATTGAACACTGAAGCTTTCTTT.

This clonotype was picked up many times. The V call is TRBV20-1, the J call TRBJ2-1; D might be TRBD2 (5 bases). The germline gives CDR1 DFQATT, CDR2 SNEGSKA (reference sequence). The V and J ends lost 5 bases and 3 bases respectively, with 8 bases between them. The CDR3 contains 12 residues. DNA of the CDR3: TGCAGTGCTCGGGGAAACTACAATGAGCAGTTCTTC. It encodes CSARGNYNEQFF.

In its sample, this clonotype was seen many times. The rearrangement uses TRBV28 and TRBJ2-2; a weak D match, TRBD1 (5 bases). Germline V gives CDR1 MDHEN, CDR2 SYDVKM. Trimming shortened V by 7 bases and J by 0 bases, and 18 bases separated the two germline ends. The CDR3 totals 17 residues. This chain's CDR3 is CASTYRQPNANTGELFF. CDR3 sequence (DNA): TGTGCCAGCACGTATCGACAGCCTAACGCGAACACCGGGGAGCTGTTTTTT.

As for this clonotype: One end of the junction does not line up with germline, which may come from a read error. V gene TRBV28 combines with J gene TRBJ2-7; 8 bases line up with TRBD1. The germline V gene has CDR1 MDHEN and CDR2 SYDVKM. The CDR3 extends over 14 amino acids. Here the CDR3 reads CSSNGQGYNSPLHF. The CDR3 DNA follows: TGTTCCAGCAACGGACAGGGATATAATTCACCCCTCCACTTC.

This clonotype was seen just once. This sequence joins TRBV28 and TRBJ1-1, with 9 positions matching TRBD1. This CDR3 has 15 residues. Trimming cost V 6 bases and J 12 bases; bases outside gene matches: 17. The V gene's germline CDR1 is MDHEN and CDR2 SYDVKM. The CDR3 loop is CASRIQGARNTGSFF. CDR3 bases: TGTGCCAGCAGGATACAGGGGGCGAGGAACACTGGATCTTTCTTT.

To note about this clonotype: With a much larger clone just one base away, this may be a read error. J is TRBJ2-1 and V is TRBV6-6; perhaps TRBD2 as D (6 bases). Germline CDR1 is MNHNY and CDR2 is SVGAGI (reference sequence). V lost 1 base and J 13 bases, leaving 11 bases between the germline ends. This CDR3 contains 12 residues. The CDR3 nucleotides read TGTGCCAGCAGTTACTGGGGGGAGACCCAGTTCTTC. This translates into CASSYWGETQFF.

V usage is TRBV13 and J usage is TRBJ2-3, with unresolved D. Germline V gives CDR1 PRHDT, CDR2 FYEKMQ (reference sequence). V was clipped by 5 bases and J by 0 bases, with 9 bases between them. The CDR3 covers 14 residues. Here the CDR3 reads CASSATLSTDTQYF. CDR3 nucleotides: TGTGCCAGCAGCGCCACCCTCAGCACAGATACGCAGTATTTT.

This clonotype was counted at least ten times. The chain links TRBV2 to TRBJ2-3; D not certain. The CDR3 extends over 15 amino acids. Trimming took 1 base from V and 0 from J, leaving 8 bases between them. Per germline, CDR1 SNHLY and CDR2 FYNNEI. For the CDR3, the DNA is TGTGCCAGCAGTGAAGGTACCCGCAGCACAGATACGCAGTATTTT. Amino acids: CASSEGTRSTDTQYF.

This clonotype was counted between two and nine times. V usage is TRBV7-2 and J usage is TRBJ2-7, with 9 positions matching TRBD1. The trim removed 3 bases at V and 6 bases at J, leaving 12 bases unmatched. The CDR3 contains 16 residues. CDR1 SGHTA and CDR2 FQGNSA come from the germline V gene. The CDR3 DNA follows: TGTGCCAGCAGCTTCCTAACAGGGGGCACTGTCAGCGAGCAGTACTTC. Protein: CASSFLTGGTVSEQYF.

This clonotype was detected only a few times. The chain is built from TRBV5-1 and TRBJ2-3, with TRBD2 matching over 9 bases. V dropped 4 bases and J dropped 2; count of bases not matched to a gene: 2. The germline V gene has CDR1 SGHRS and CDR2 YFSETQ. There are 14 residues in the CDR3. Written as DNA, the CDR3 is TGCGCCAGCAGCGGCGGGAGGGCCACAGATACGCAGTATTTT. Protein product: CASSGGRATDTQYF. Complete variable domain (other parts from reference TRBV5-1 and TRBJ2-3): KAGVTQTPRYLIKTRGQQVTLSCSPISGHRSVSWYQQTPGQGLQFLFEYFSETQRNKGNFPGRFSGRQFSNSRSEMNVSTLELGDSALYLCASSGGRATDTQYFGPGTRLTVL.

This clonotype was recorded at least ten times. The V gene is TRBV28, the J gene TRBJ2-7, with no clear D. Deletions cut 5 bases from V and 6 bases from J, with 8 bases between. This CDR3 region has 11 residues. CDR1 is MDHEN, CDR2 SYDVKM, per germline. The CDR3 DNA reads as TGTGCCAGCAGTCTCAATGGCGAGCAGTACTTC. It codes for CASSLNGEQYF.

The gene calls are TRBV27 and TRBJ2-7, with 11 positions matching TRBD2. CDR1 is MNHEY, CDR2 SMNVEV, per germline (reference sequence). This CDR3 contains 16 residues. The J segment lost 4 bases and the V segment lost 5 bases, leaving 10 bases of the junction unmatched. The CDR3 loop reads CASSKLLAGDSYEQYF. In DNA form, the CDR3 reads TGTGCCAGCAGTAAGCTACTAGCGGGAGACTCTTACGAGCAGTACTTC.

Concerning this clonotype: Just one base apart from a much larger clone, this may be a read error. V gene TRBV24-1 combines with J gene TRBJ2-3; tentatively, D is TRBD1 (5 bases). CDR3 length: 12 amino acids. The germline CDR1 and CDR2 sequences are KGHDR and SFDVKD. The CDR3, as DNA: TGTGCCACCGGTGATTTAGCAGGGACGCAGTATTTT. This gives the protein CATGDLAGTQYF.

For this clonotype: One base away lies a much larger clone, so this may be a sequencing read error. This sequence joins TRBV3-1 and TRBJ1-2; no reliable D call. This CDR3 spans 13 amino acids. Per the germline V gene, CDR1 is LGHDT and CDR2 is YNNKEL (reference sequence). As DNA, the CDR3 is TGTGCCAGCAGCAAAGATTTCGGGGATGGCTACACCTTC. Its protein is CASSKDFGDGYTF.

This clonotype was seen a handful of times. This chain links TRBV9 with TRBJ1-1; D is perhaps TRBD1 (5 bases). The CDR3 length is 14 residues. V was pared by 3 bases and J by 8 bases, with 17 bases between. Germline V lookup: CDR1 SGDLS, CDR2 YYNGEE. The CDR3 protein is CASSASAGTEEAFF. The DNA of the CDR3 is TGTGCCAGCAGCGCCTCAGCCGGGACGGAAGAAGCTTTCTTT.

The genes are TRBV19 and TRBJ2-5; no clear D gene. This CDR3 has 13 residues. CDR1 and CDR2 (germline): LNHDA, SQIVND (reference sequence). V was pared by 3 bases and J by 2 bases, with 7 bases between. CDR3 protein: CASSMNSQETQYF. Written as DNA, the CDR3 is TGTGCCAGTAGTATGAACTCTCAAGAGACCCAGTACTTC.

For this clonotype: A much larger clone lies one base from this, so it may be a read error. The chain is built from TRBV18 and TRBJ1-6; D might be TRBD1 (5 bases). The CDR3 spans 14 residues. Germline CDR1 is KGHSH and CDR2 is LQKENI. DNA of the CDR3: TGTGCCAGCTCCACAGGAGTAGATAATACACCCCTCCACTTT. It translates to CASSTGVDNTPLHF.

Comment on this clonotype: The missing conserved phenylalanine or tryptophan at the end of this CDR3 makes a read error likely. The DNA is omitted, as the CDR3 cannot be located on it reliably, and the CDR3 follows TCRdb's listing. This rearrangement joins TRBV27 to TRBJ1-1. Germline assignment: CDR1 MNHEY and CDR2 SMNVEV (reference sequence). Termini included, the CDR3 measures 13 amino acids. CDR3 sequence reads: CASSVQVNTEASS.

This clonotype has at least ten counts. The chain combines TRBV7-9 with TRBJ1-5; D is unresolved. Trimming took off 5 bases at V and 7 bases at J, with 12 bases between the two ends. Germline V gene sequence: CDR1 SEHNR, CDR2 FQNEAQ (reference sequence). The CDR3 consists of 13 residues. CDR3 loop: CASSPSTGQPQHF. CDR3 sequence (DNA): TGTGCCAGCAGCCCCTCCACCGGACAGCCCCAGCATTTT.

This clonotype was counted many times. The CDR3 DNA sequence: TGTGCCAGCAGTGAAAGGAGACAGGGACAAGAGACCCAGTACTTC. Protein: CASSERRQGQETQYF. The rearrangement joins TRBV25-1 to TRBJ2-5; TRBD1 matches 7 bases. The germline V gene encodes CDR1 MGHDK and CDR2 SYGVNS. V gave up 2 bases and J gave up 2 bases; unmatched junction bases: 5. The CDR3 loop spans 15 amino acids.

This clonotype was detected many times. The rearrangement joins TRBV20-1 to TRBJ2-4; the D gene is possibly TRBD2 (6 bases). Germline V gene sequence: CDR1 DFQATT, CDR2 SNEGSKA (reference sequence). The CDR3 is made up of 12 amino acids. Trimming took off 6 bases at V and 7 bases at J, with 13 bases between the two ends. CDR3 region: CSAKTSGNIQYF. As DNA, the CDR3 is TGCAGTGCGAAGACTAGTGGGAACATTCAGTACTTC.